The 19 T cell receptor beta chains in this list originate from one sample, sequenced in a study of beta chain features in type 1 diabetes. Study-wide results and caveats: Within each of all four CD4+ subsets, Type 1 diabetes patients had TCRB CDR3s that were moderately but significantly shorter.

Their antigens remain unidentified. Reverse transcription of all isolated RNA meant that expressed TCRB transcripts were sequenced. The data were produced by immunoSEQ multiplex PCR, yet TCRdb's version contains in-frame clones alone and is incomplete. The sample lists about 240,000 clones; approximately 15% were seen once. Sequencing used naive CD4+ T cells from blood. Every receptor here comes from a man aged 30 to 39 with type 1 diabetes.

This clone was recorded a few times. CDR3 coding DNA: TGTGCCAGCAGTGAAGAACTAGCGGGGAGGGAGACCCAGTACTTC. Amino acids: CASSEELAGRETQYF. V and J are TRBV2 and TRBJ2-5; TRBD2 matches at 10 bases. Germline CDR1 and CDR2: SNHLY and FYNNEI. This CDR3 region has 15 residues. The V and J ends lost 1 base and 5 bases, in that order; junction bases with no gene match: 4.

This clone was counted between two and nine times. The CDR3 is CASSSTGAYEQYF. In DNA, the CDR3 is TGTGCCAGCAGCTCAACAGGGGCCTACGAGCAGTACTTC. The genes are TRBV7-9 and TRBJ2-7; 7 bases align to TRBD1. The CDR3 has 13 amino acids. Germline V gives CDR1 SEHNR, CDR2 FQNEAQ (reference sequence). V shed 4 bases and J 2 bases; nucleotides not matched to a gene: 2.

The table lists this clone with a few counts. The V call is TRBV27, the J call TRBJ2-2; a weak D match, TRBD1 (6 bases). This CDR3 spans 16 amino acids. Germline V lookup: CDR1 MNHEY, CDR2 SMNVEV (reference sequence). Trimming shortened V by 3 bases and J by 7 bases, and 18 bases separated the two germline ends. The CDR3 protein is CASSLRHRVVGGELFF. As DNA, the CDR3 is TGTGCCAGCAGTTTGAGGCACAGGGTTGTAGGCGGGGAGCTGTTTTTT.

V gene TRBV15 combines with J gene TRBJ2-5, with 15 bases that match TRBD2. Germline CDR1 is LNHNV and CDR2 is YYDKDF (reference sequence). V trimming: 3 bases; J trimming: 7 bases; junction bases outside the gene matches: 9. CDR3 length: 17 residues. CDR3 in DNA: TGTGCCACCAGCAGCCTGGGACTAGCGGGGGGACTAGGGACCCAGTACTTC. This sequence encodes CATSSLGLAGGLGTQYF.

The gene calls are TRBV2 and TRBJ1-2; D not resolved. There are 14 residues in the CDR3. Germline-derived CDR1 and CDR2 are SNHLY and FYNNEI. V was trimmed by 2 bases and J by 2 bases, leaving 9 bases between them. CDR3 residues: CASSEYTGNYGYTF. The CDR3 coding sequence is TGTGCCAGCAGTGAATATACGGGAAACTATGGCTACACCTTC.

V usage is TRBV30 and J usage is TRBJ1-2; 8 bases line up with TRBD1. V lost 3 bases and J lost 8; bases outside the gene matches: 8. CDR1 is GTSNPN, CDR2 SVGIG, per germline (reference sequence). CDR3 size: 13 residues. The CDR3 coding sequence is TGTGCCTGGAGAATTGACAGGGGTAGGGGCTACACCTTC. Translation gives CAWRIDRGRGYTF. Supplemented by reference TRBV30 and TRBJ1-2, the full variable domain reads SQTIHQWPATLVQPVGSPLSLECTVEGTSNPNLYWYRQAAGRGLQLLFYSVGIGQISSEVPQNLSASRPQDRQFILSSKKLLLSDSGFYLCAWRIDRGRGYTFGSGTRLTVV.

In this sample, this clone turned up a few times. This chain joins TRBV5-1 and TRBJ2-5; 7 bases line up with TRBD1. The CDR3 spans 15 residues. Germline V gives CDR1 SGHRS, CDR2 YFSETQ. With V trimmed by 3 bases and J by 5 bases, 10 bases remained unmatched. Written as DNA, the CDR3 is TGCGCCAGCAGCTCAGGACAGGCCGCCGGGGAGACCCAGTACTTC. It translates to CASSSGQAAGETQYF.

The sample holds a few counts of this clone. The chain recombines TRBV6-6 with TRBJ2-7, with no clear D. Germline lookup yields CDR1 MNHNY and CDR2 SVGAGI (reference sequence). Trimming cost V 7 bases and J 2 bases, with 15 bases left between them. This CDR3 contains 14 residues. The CDR3: CASTPSSPPYEQYF. CDR3 sequence (DNA): TGTGCCAGCACCCCGAGTAGTCCTCCCTACGAGCAGTACTTC.

The chain uses TRBV15 and TRBJ2-5; D is perhaps TRBD1 (6 bases). The CDR3 has 13 residues. Germline CDR1 is LNHNV and CDR2 is YYDKDF (reference sequence). Trimming left V 1 base short and J 5 bases short, with 8 bases between. CDR3: CATSRARGETQYF. The CDR3 DNA reads TGTGCCACCAGCAGAGCGAGGGGGGAGACCCAGTACTTC.

The chain employs TRBV27 and TRBJ2-7, with D tentatively TRBD1 (6 bases). The CDR3 has 15 amino acids. Germline CDR1 and CDR2: MNHEY and SMNVEV (reference sequence). Trimming removed 2 bases at V and 6 bases at J, with 17 bases between. The CDR3, as DNA: TGTGCCAGCAGTTTAGAAGGGCAGGGGTACCGCGAGCAGTACTTC. It codes for CASSLEGQGYREQYF.

The chain uses TRBV7-8 and TRBJ1-6, with 12 bases aligning to TRBD1. Germline V CDR1 and CDR2: SGHVS, FQNEAQ. The CDR3 spans 15 residues. Trimming removed 4 bases from V and 8 bases from J; junction bases left unmatched: 3. The CDR3 region has the DNA TGTGCCAGCAGCTCCGGGGACAGGGGGCATTCACCCCTCCACTTT. This codes for CASSSGDRGHSPLHF.

The sample holds a few counts of this clone. In nucleotides, the CDR3 is TGCGCCAGCAGCTTGGCAGCGGGGGGCGGAGAGACCCAGTACTTC. Translating gives CASSLAAGGGETQYF. The chain employs TRBV5-1 and TRBJ2-5; 9 bases map to TRBD2. The CDR3 covers 15 residues. V dropped 0 bases and J dropped 4; count of bases not matched to a gene: 4. From germline, CDR1 is SGHRS and CDR2 YFSETQ.

This rearrangement joins TRBV9 to TRBJ1-2, with TRBD1 matching over 7 bases. J gave up 4 bases and V 3 bases, and 9 bases lay outside the gene matches. Germline V gene sequence: CDR1 SGDLS, CDR2 YYNGEE. This CDR3 is 15 amino acids long. The CDR3 loop reads CASSADRDSLYGYTF. CDR3 bases: TGTGCCAGCAGCGCGGACCGGGACAGCCTCTATGGCTACACCTTC.

Only a few counts were recorded for this clone. The CDR3 ends on some other residue instead of the conserved phenylalanine or tryptophan, so this is likely a read error. No DNA is shown, since the ends of the CDR3 on it are uncertain; the CDR3 is the one TCRdb lists. The chain has TRBV4-1 and TRBJ1-2; the table gives TRBD1 as D, unverified against the DNA. The CDR3 contains 10 residues when both ends are counted. Germline V gives CDR1 MGHRA, CDR2 YSYEKL. The CDR3 here is CASSQERQLN.

The chain links TRBV29-1 to TRBJ1-2; the D gene is possibly TRBD1 (6 bases). The CDR3 has 11 residues. Germline CDR1 and CDR2: SQVTM and ANQGSEA. The CDR3 coding sequence is TGCAGTGGGGGACATAGGGATGGCTACACCTTC. This translates into CSGGHRDGYTF.

In its sample, this clone was seen a few times. The rearrangement links TRBV5-1 to TRBJ2-1; TRBD1 matches at 9 bases. The CDR3 runs to 15 residues. Germline-derived CDR1 and CDR2 are SGHRS and YFSETQ. V was clipped by 4 bases and J by 2 bases; unmatched bases: 4. The CDR3 is CASSRGQGPYNEQFF. The CDR3 coding sequence is TGCGCCAGCAGCCGGGGACAGGGCCCCTACAATGAGCAGTTCTTC. Filled out from reference TRBV5-1 and TRBJ2-1, the complete variable domain reads KAGVTQTPRYLIKTRGQQVTLSCSPISGHRSVSWYQQTPGQGLQFLFEYFSETQRNKGNFPGRFSGRQFSNSRSEMNVSTLELGDSALYLCASSRGQGPYNEQFFGPGTRLTVL.

The J gene is TRBJ1-2, the V gene TRBV16; TRBD1 might be the D (6 bases). V was pared by 4 bases and J by 4 bases, with 13 bases between. The germline V gene encodes CDR1 KGHSY and CDR2 FQNENV. This CDR3 is 14 amino acids long. The CDR3 DNA reads TGTGCCAGCAGCCCCGACGACAGGCGCTATGGCTACACCTTC. Translation: CASSPDDRRYGYTF.

This clone was counted between two and nine times. V gene TRBV25-1 combines with J gene TRBJ2-3; no firm D call. CDR3 size: 14 residues. The germline gives CDR1 MGHDK, CDR2 SYGVNS. Trimming cost V 2 bases and J 1 base, with 7 bases left between them. The CDR3 region is CASSEGFGTDTQYF. Here the CDR3 DNA reads TGTGCCAGCAGTGAAGGCTTCGGCACAGATACGCAGTATTTT.

The chain couples TRBV7-9 to TRBJ1-5, with D tentatively TRBD1 (5 bases). V lost 5 bases to trimming and J lost 3 bases, with 11 bases between them. CDR1 is SEHNR, CDR2 FQNEAQ, per germline (reference sequence). The CDR3 runs to 14 residues. The CDR3 region is CASSTWDFNQPQHF. DNA for the CDR3: TGTGCCAGCAGCACATGGGACTTCAATCAGCCCCAGCATTTT.